One sample yielded the 15 T cell receptor beta chains listed below, sequenced in a study of post-analysis software for immune sequencing data. General study results and limits: Comparison of patients with controls showed five TRBV segments more frequent in patients, TRBV5-6, TRBV5-1 and TRBV20-1 among them.

Libraries were made from TCR beta cDNA, and they carried unique molecular identifiers. TCRdb reprocessed the PCR reads with MiXCR, giving one entry per CDR3 protein. This sample has approximately 730,000 distinct CDR3 sequences, with approximately 30% found just once. Antigens for these TCRs are unknown. The sequenced material came from blood. The receptors stem from a girl aged 10 to 17 with multiple sclerosis.

This clonotype has a count of ten or more. CDR3 loop: CASSPWGGYEQYF. CDR3 nucleotide sequence: TGTGCCAGCAGCCCCTGGGGGGGGTACGAGCAGTACTTC. This chain uses TRBV7-9 with TRBJ2-7; 7 nucleotides match TRBD2. From germline, CDR1 is SEHNR and CDR2 FQNEAQ (reference sequence). This CDR3 spans 13 amino acids. The V segment lost 5 bases and the J segment 4 bases; nucleotides outside the gene matches: 5.

This clonotype was picked up many times. This sequence joins TRBV6-4 and TRBJ2-3; 7 nucleotides agree with TRBD1. CDR1 and CDR2 from the germline V gene are MRHNA and SNTAGT. V was clipped by 5 bases and J by 4 bases; unmatched bases: 6. CDR3 length equals 14 residues. This CDR3 is CASSSTGAADTQYF. CDR3 nucleotides: TGTGCCAGCAGTTCAACAGGGGCGGCAGATACGCAGTATTTT.

The rearrangement uses TRBV7-2 and TRBJ2-5; no clear D. The J call may be incorrect, as the DNA end agrees better with TRBJ2-7. CDR1 is SGHTA, CDR2 FQGNSA, per germline. This CDR3 is built from 12 residues. The CDR3 DNA is TGTGCCAGCAGCTTAATGCGCTACGAGCAGTACTTC. This sequence encodes CASSLMRYEQYF.

The V gene is TRBV10-3, the J gene TRBJ2-2; 7 nucleotides line up with TRBD1. The V gene end was trimmed by 4 bases and the J gene end by 2 bases; junction bases not matched to a gene: 10. The CDR3 runs 17 residues. Germline V gene sequence: CDR1 ENHRY, CDR2 SYGVKD. The CDR3 DNA follows: TGTGCCATCAGTGTAGAGGACCGGGACAGCAACACCGGGGAGCTGTTTTTT. Translating it yields CAISVEDRDSNTGELFF.

This clonotype has only a few counts. The J gene is TRBJ2-3, the V gene TRBV28; 11 positions match TRBD2. CDR3 size: 15 residues. CDR1 is MDHEN, CDR2 SYDVKM, per germline. J was trimmed by 6 bases and V by 11 bases; bases with no gene match: 13. The CDR3 region has the DNA TGTGCCGTCAATAGCGGGAGGGCCGACTTGGATACGCAGTATTTT. Amino acids: CAVNSGRADLDTQYF.

This clonotype was observed a handful of times. The V gene is TRBV20-1, the J gene TRBJ1-6, with 7 bases lining up with TRBD1. V gave up 5 bases and J gave up 7 bases; unmatched junction bases: 5. The CDR3 has 13 residues. Germline V gene data show CDR1 as DFQATT and CDR2 as SNEGSKA (reference sequence). Here the CDR3 DNA reads TGCAGTGCTTTCGGGACAGAGAATTCACCCCTCCACTTT. Protein product: CSAFGTENSPLHF.

This sequence joins TRBV5-1 and TRBJ2-3; D unclear. CDR3 length: 14 amino acids. CDR1 is SGHRS and CDR2 is YFSETQ in the germline V gene. The ends were cut back, 4 bases at V and 1 base at J, with 10 bases in the middle. CDR3 amino acids: CASSPLYRTDTQYF. The CDR3 DNA sequence: TGCGCCAGCAGCCCCCTTTATCGCACAGATACGCAGTATTTT.

This clonotype was counted between two and nine times. The rearrangement joins TRBV2 to TRBJ2-1; a weak D match, TRBD2 (6 bases). V was clipped by 1 base and J by 8 bases, with 15 bases between them. The length of the CDR3 is 15 residues. Germline V lookup: CDR1 SNHLY, CDR2 FYNNEI. The CDR3 spells CASSEEAGRVDEQFF. The CDR3 region has the DNA TGTGCCAGCAGTGAAGAAGCGGGCAGGGTCGATGAGCAGTTCTTC. The variable domain in full, completed from reference TRBV2 and TRBJ2-1, reads EPEVTQTPSHQVTQMGQEVILRCVPISNHLYFYWYRQILGQKVEFLVSFYNNEISEKSEIFDDQFSVERPDGSNFTLKIRSTKLEDSAMYFCASSEEAGRVDEQFFGPGTRLTVL.

This clonotype was detected a few times. The chain has TRBV27 and TRBJ2-7, with D unclear. CDR3 length equals 14 residues. CDR1 is MNHEY and CDR2 is SMNVEV in the germline V gene (reference sequence). V dropped 0 bases and J dropped 3 bases, with 9 bases sitting between them. Here the CDR3 reads CASSLSSAYYEQYF. The DNA of the CDR3 is TGTGCCAGCAGTTTATCTTCAGCCTACTACGAGCAGTACTTC.

This rearrangement joins TRBV28 to TRBJ2-4; no definite D call. Germline V lookup: CDR1 MDHEN, CDR2 SYDVKM. The CDR3 runs 15 residues. Trimming removed 5 bases at V and 0 bases at J, with 11 bases between. Written as DNA, the CDR3 is TGTGCCAGCAGTCTGACAAGGGCAGCCAAAAACATTCAGTACTTC. This encodes CASSLTRAAKNIQYF.

V is TRBV20-1 and J is TRBJ2-3; no clear D gene. The CDR3 consists of 13 residues. Trimming took off 0 bases at V and 10 bases at J, with 14 bases between the two ends. Germline V CDR1 and CDR2: DFQATT, SNEGSKA (reference sequence). The DNA for the CDR3 is TGCAGTGCTAGAGATCCGGTCCCAGGTGCGCAGTATTTT. Its translation: CSARDPVPGAQYF.

This clonotype was detected a few times. The V gene is TRBV4-1, the J gene TRBJ1-1; D is unclear. This CDR3 has 16 amino acids. Germline V gene sequence: CDR1 MGHRA, CDR2 YSYEKL. The V end lost 4 bases, the J end lost 1 base, and 16 bases lay between the germline ends. The CDR3: CASSLTAVPGNTEAFF. The CDR3 DNA reads TGCGCCAGCAGCCTAACCGCGGTCCCGGGGAACACTGAAGCTTTCTTT.

J is TRBJ1-5 and V is TRBV28; D remains ambiguous. The V end lost 5 bases, the J end lost 10 bases, and 9 bases lay between the germline ends. The CDR3 has 11 residues. Germline lookup yields CDR1 MDHEN and CDR2 SYDVKM. DNA of the CDR3: TGTGCCAGCAGTCTTGGGAACCCCCAGCATTTT. Translating it yields CASSLGNPQHF.

This clonotype has more than one count but fewer than ten. The chain couples TRBV28 to TRBJ2-1; D ambiguous. Germline CDR1 is MDHEN and CDR2 is SYDVKM. V gave up 3 bases and J gave up 7 bases, with 10 bases separating them. The CDR3 consists of 13 residues. DNA for the CDR3: TGTGCCAGCAGTTTTGGGCAGATAAATGAGCAGTTCTTC. The encoded protein is CASSFGQINEQFF.

V is TRBV6-5 and J is TRBJ2-2; D call uncertain. The CDR3 consists of 12 residues. Germline V CDR1 and CDR2: MNHEY, SVGAGI. This chain's CDR3 is CAMIDGTGELFF. CDR3 in DNA: TGTGCGATGATAGATGGCACCGGGGAGCTGTTTTTT.